This T cell receptor beta chain is from a study of beta chain features in type 1 diabetes. CDR1 SGHTA and CDR2 FQGNSA come from the germline V gene. V lost 3 bases to trimming and J lost 0 bases, with 14 bases between them. The CDR3 is made up of 16 amino acids. Study findings and constraints: Naive, central memory and regulatory TCRB repertoires appeared more similar among patients than healthy donors.

The authors reverse transcribed all of the isolated RNA, so sequencing captured expressed TCRB transcripts. Repertoires were generated with immunoSEQ multiplex PCR, while TCRdb's copy carries only in-frame clones and drops some. The profile shows under 950,000 clones, roughly 17% of them singletons. A note on this clone: Its antigen is currently unknown. The sample has other DNA sequences that encode this CDR3 too.

V gene TRBV7-2 combines with J gene TRBJ1-2, with D perhaps matching TRBD1 (6 bases). The TCR comes from a woman younger than 30 in good health. The sequenced sample was naive CD4+ T cells from blood. CDR3 sequence: CASSLRQAPANYGYTF. The CDR3 DNA is TGTGCCAGCAGCTTGAGACAGGCGCCAGCTAACTATGGCTACACCTTC.